One and the same sample provided the 21 T cell receptor beta chains below, sequenced in a study of blood T cell repertoires in COVID-19. Libraries were prepared by immunoSEQ multiplex PCR; TCRdb keeps only in-frame clonotypes and omits some of them. The sample lists around 400,000 clones; around nine tenths were seen once. The specimen was PBMCs or T cells enriched from blood (not recorded which). The receptors were gathered from a woman aged 25 to 39 who had recovered from COVID-19.

This clone has a single count. V gene TRBV3-1 (or the pseudogene TRBV3-2) combines with J gene TRBJ1-1; 7 nucleotides agree with TRBD1. This CDR3 region has 15 residues. V shed 5 bases, J shed 5 bases, and the junction held 11 bases outside the gene matches. CDR1 and CDR2 (germline): LGHDT, YNNKEL (reference sequence). CDR3 sequence (DNA): TGTGCCAGCAGCGATTCAGGGGGAAGATTGACTGAAGCTTTCTTT. Translation: CASSDSGGRLTEAFF.

This chain connects TRBV29-1 to TRBJ2-7; TRBD1 agrees at 7 bases. There are 14 residues in the CDR3. The germline gives CDR1 SQVTM, CDR2 ANQGSEA. The trim removed 1 base at V and 2 bases at J, leaving 5 bases unmatched. The CDR3 region is CSVEVGTATYEQYF. The DNA for the CDR3 is TGCAGCGTTGAAGTCGGGACAGCCACCTACGAGCAGTACTTC.

V gene TRBV12-5 combines with J gene TRBJ1-5; D possibly corresponds to TRBD1 (5 bases). This CDR3 is 15 amino acids long. Deletions cut 1 base from V and 6 bases from J, with 13 bases between. CDR1 is LGHNT and CDR2 is FRNRAP in the germline V gene. CDR3 sequence: CASGLGVSGLQPQHF. The DNA of the CDR3 is TGTGCTAGTGGTTTGGGCGTGTCAGGGCTTCAGCCCCAGCATTTT.

The chain couples TRBV14 to TRBJ1-2; TRBD1 matches at 10 bases. V lost 6 bases, J lost 7 bases, and 8 bases stayed unmatched. CDR1 and CDR2 (germline): SGHDN, FVKESK. The CDR3 runs 14 residues. The CDR3 DNA sequence: TGTGCCAGCAGTTTGGGACAGGGGATCGGTGGCTACACCTTC. Translating gives CASSLGQGIGGYTF.

The chain uses TRBV6-2 or TRBV6-3 and TRBJ1-1; D possibly corresponds to TRBD1 (6 bases). Trimming cost V 6 bases and J 6 bases, with 17 bases left between them. The CDR3 consists of 14 residues. The germline V gene encodes CDR1 MNHEY and CDR2 SVGEGT. CDR3 bases: TGTGCCAGCAGCCAACAGGGTAATATCCCTGAAGCTTTCTTT. Translated, it gives CASSQQGNIPEAFF.

The chain uses TRBV7-9 and TRBJ1-2, with no clear D. Germline V gene data show CDR1 as SEHNR and CDR2 as FQNEAQ (reference sequence). The CDR3 spans 12 residues. Trimming cost V 7 bases and J 7 bases, with 13 bases left between them. CDR3 DNA sequence: TGTGCCAGCACCCGGGAGAGGGTTGGCTACACCTTC. It codes for CASTRERVGYTF.

The count of this clone is one. V and J are TRBV7-8 and TRBJ2-1, with a possible D match to TRBD2 (6 bases). Trimming took off 1 base at V and 7 bases at J, with 17 bases between the two ends. Germline loops: CDR1 SGHVS, CDR2 FQNEAQ. The CDR3 length is 16 residues. CDR3 nucleotides: TGTGCCAGCAGCTTAGTGGGGAGACTAGTCCGGAATGAGCAGTTCTTC. This codes for CASSLVGRLVRNEQFF.

The rearrangement links TRBV19 to TRBJ1-6; 7 nucleotides align to TRBD1. The CDR3 has 14 amino acids. The V segment lost 6 bases and the J segment 7 bases; nucleotides outside the gene matches: 6. Germline CDR1 is LNHDA and CDR2 is SQIVND (reference sequence). CDR3 nucleotide sequence: TGTGCCAGTAGCACAGGGGAGCCAAATTCACCCCTCCACTTT. Residues: CASSTGEPNSPLHF.

The chain recombines TRBV20-1 with TRBJ2-1; the match to TRBD2 covers 7 bases. The germline CDR1 and CDR2 sequences are DFQATT and SNEGSKA (reference sequence). This CDR3 spans 11 amino acids. V lost 7 bases and J lost 6; bases outside the gene matches: 3. In DNA form, the CDR3 reads TGCAGTGTGGCGGGAGTCAATGAGCAGTTCTTC. It yields the protein CSVAGVNEQFF.

This rearrangement joins TRBV23-1 to TRBJ1-4, with D uncertain. TRBV23-1 carries the ORF label, with uncertain function. Deletions cut 3 bases from V and 7 bases from J, with 15 bases between. CDR3 length: 15 amino acids. CDR3 bases: TGCGCCAGCAGTCACTCGGTGGACTTATTTGAAAAACTGTTTTTT. Translation: CASSHSVDLFEKLFF.

This clone was recorded once. V and J are TRBV6-5 and TRBJ1-2; 8 bases are shared with TRBD1. This CDR3 spans 14 amino acids. Germline V CDR1 and CDR2: MNHEY, SVGAGI. The V and J ends lost 2 bases and 8 bases, in that order; junction bases with no gene match: 7. This chain's CDR3 is CASSYGQGAVGYTF. CDR3 DNA: TGTGCCAGCAGTTACGGGCAGGGGGCGGTAGGCTACACCTTC.

The chain recombines TRBV7-2 with TRBJ2-2; a possible D gene is TRBD2 (5 bases). Trimming removed 4 bases from V and 5 bases from J, with 11 bases in between. Germline-derived CDR1 and CDR2 are SGHTA and FQGNSA. The CDR3 length is 14 residues. The chain's CDR3 is CASSWEFQTGELFF. DNA for the CDR3: TGTGCCAGCAGCTGGGAGTTTCAAACCGGGGAGCTGTTTTTT. The variable domain in full, completed from reference TRBV7-2 and TRBJ2-2, reads GAGVSQSPSNKVTEKGKDVELRCDPISGHTALYWYRQSLGQGLEFLIYFQGNSAPDKSGLPSDRFSAERTGGSVSTLTIQRTQQEDSAVYLCASSWEFQTGELFFGEGSRLTVL.

The chain uses TRBV9 and TRBJ1-1; perhaps TRBD1 as D (6 bases). V was shortened by 0 bases and J by 1 base, with 16 bases between the two germline ends. The CDR3 contains 17 residues. Per germline, CDR1 SGDLS and CDR2 YYNGEE. In DNA, the CDR3 is TGTGCCAGCAGCGTAGGAGGACAGATATTCGGGAACACTGAAGCTTTCTTT. This codes for CASSVGGQIFGNTEAFF.

The chain is built from TRBV10-3 and TRBJ1-1; D unresolved. Trimming stripped 8 bases from V and 2 bases from J, with 24 bases between. The CDR3 contains 17 residues. Germline CDR1 ENHRY, CDR2 SYGVKD. The CDR3 sequence is CAIRAGNPVDGNTEAFF. In DNA form, the CDR3 reads TGTGCCATCCGGGCGGGGAACCCCGTCGACGGCAACACTGAAGCTTTCTTT.

This sequence joins TRBV28 and TRBJ1-5; 11 nucleotides agree with TRBD1. Germline V gives CDR1 MDHEN, CDR2 SYDVKM. V shed 7 bases, J shed 6 bases, and the junction held 8 bases outside the gene matches. The CDR3 length is 15 residues. This CDR3 is CASNPGQGDGQPQHF. The CDR3 region has the DNA TGTGCCAGCAATCCGGGACAGGGGGACGGTCAGCCCCAGCATTTT.

The chain links TRBV7-9 to TRBJ1-2, with 8 bases lining up with TRBD1. The CDR3 has 12 amino acids. The germline V gene has CDR1 SEHNR and CDR2 FQNEAQ (reference sequence). V lost 11 bases and J lost 0; bases outside the gene matches: 2. The DNA for the CDR3 is TGTGCCGGGGGACAGGCTAACTATGGCTACACCTTC. This translates into CAGGQANYGYTF.

This chain connects TRBV19 to TRBJ1-2, with D possibly TRBD1 on 5 matching bases. V shed 3 bases and J shed 5 bases, with 19 bases lying between them. CDR1 is LNHDA, CDR2 SQIVND, per germline (reference sequence). This CDR3 comprises 16 residues. CDR3 residues: CASSIATEPPPYGYTF. In nucleotides, the CDR3 is TGTGCCAGTAGTATTGCGACAGAGCCCCCCCCTTATGGCTACACCTTC.

This CDR3 reads CASSLSGRVIEQYF. The CDR3 region has the DNA TGTGCCAGCAGTTTATCCGGGAGAGTGATCGAGCAGTACTTC. The gene calls are TRBV28 and TRBJ2-7, with TRBD2 as a possible D gene (6 bases). The CDR3 runs to 14 residues. Per the germline V gene, CDR1 is MDHEN and CDR2 is SYDVKM. The V end was cut by 1 base, the J end by 6 bases, with 13 bases between.

V usage is TRBV4-1 and J usage is TRBJ1-2, with 7 bases aligning to TRBD1. This CDR3 comprises 15 residues. Losses at the gene ends were 3 bases for V and 2 bases for J; bases not matched to a gene: 6. Germline V gene data show CDR1 as MGHRA and CDR2 as YSYEKL. The CDR3 protein is CASSQSTGQNYGYTF. Written as DNA, the CDR3 is TGCGCCAGCAGCCAGTCGACAGGGCAGAACTATGGCTACACCTTC.

This chain uses TRBV30 with TRBJ2-3; D might be TRBD1 (6 bases). Trimming removed 7 bases from V and 0 bases from J, with 14 bases in between. CDR1 is GTSNPN and CDR2 is SVGIG in the germline V gene (reference sequence). The CDR3 runs to 14 residues. CDR3 amino acids: CASVRTASTDTQYF. The CDR3 DNA follows: TGTGCCTCGGTTAGGACAGCAAGCACAGATACGCAGTATTTT.

The rearrangement joins TRBV5-4 to TRBJ2-3, with D possibly being TRBD1 (6 bases). The germline gives CDR1 SGHNT, CDR2 YYREEE (reference sequence). The CDR3 length is 16 residues. Trimming removed 4 bases at V and 2 bases at J, with 17 bases between. This CDR3 is CASSPLAGALTDTQYF. CDR3 DNA sequence: TGTGCCAGCAGCCCGCTGGCAGGGGCCCTCACAGATACGCAGTATTTT. Using reference TRBV5-4 and TRBJ2-3 for the parts outside the CDR3, the full variable domain is ETGVTQSPTHLIKTRGQQVTLRCSSQSGHNTVSWYQQALGQGPQFIFQYYREEENGRGNFPPRFSGLQFPNYSSELNVNALELDDSALYLCASSPLAGALTDTQYFGPGTRLTVL.